The source of this T cell receptor (beta chain) is a study of PD-1 blockade in classical Hodgkin lymphoma. As to time point: cycle 4 day 1 (C4D1), after less than seven weeks of nivolumab. Following autologous stem cell transplantation, relapse occurred in every patient, and exposure to brentuximab vedotin varied. Study-level points and caveats: CD4+ TCR diversity climbed significantly by C4D1, unlike CD8+ TCR diversity.

Profiled with immunoSEQ multiplex PCR; TCRdb holds only in-frame clones, not every one. The data contain more than 20,000 clones, around 80% of them singletons. V dropped 4 bases and J dropped 5 bases, with 14 bases sitting between them. This CDR3 region has 14 residues. Germline assignment: CDR1 SGHAT and CDR2 FQNNGV. A remark on this clone: What it binds is unknown.

The sequence was collected from a human donor with classical Hodgkin lymphoma. The genes are TRBV11-2 and TRBJ1-1, with D tentatively TRBD1 (6 bases). The specimen comprised peripheral blood mononuclear cells (PBMCs), sampled before the fourth cycle of nivolumab. For the CDR3, the DNA is TGTGCCAGCAGCTCCCCTTCTAGGGGGACTGAAGCTTTCTTT. Its translation: CASSSPSRGTEAFF. The full variable domain, in which reference TRBV11-2 and TRBJ1-1 provide the parts outside the CDR3, is EAGVAQSPRYKIIEKRQSVAFWCNPISGHATLYWYQQILGQGPKLLIQFQNNGVVDDSQLPKDRFSAERLKGVDSTLKIQPAKLEDSAVYLCASSSPSRGTEAFFGQGTRLTVV.